This TCR beta chain was retrieved from a study of blood T cell repertoires in COVID-19. This CDR3 is 17 amino acids long. Germline V gives CDR1 SGHTA, CDR2 FQGTGA. V was shortened by 0 bases and J by 8 bases, with 20 bases between the two germline ends. The repertoire was sequenced with immunoSEQ multiplex PCR; TCRdb's copy has only in-frame clones and lacks some. The table has about 200,000 clones, roughly 90% seen once. Sample: peripheral blood. The sequence was collected from a man in his forties or fifties with acute or convalescent COVID-19. This chain joins TRBV7-3 and TRBJ2-1, with TRBD1 as a possible D gene (5 bases). The CDR3, as DNA: TGTGCCAGCAGCTTAACGGGCGAAGTATCCAGCAGGGATGAGCAGTTCTTC. Translated, it gives CASSLTGEVSSRDEQFF.